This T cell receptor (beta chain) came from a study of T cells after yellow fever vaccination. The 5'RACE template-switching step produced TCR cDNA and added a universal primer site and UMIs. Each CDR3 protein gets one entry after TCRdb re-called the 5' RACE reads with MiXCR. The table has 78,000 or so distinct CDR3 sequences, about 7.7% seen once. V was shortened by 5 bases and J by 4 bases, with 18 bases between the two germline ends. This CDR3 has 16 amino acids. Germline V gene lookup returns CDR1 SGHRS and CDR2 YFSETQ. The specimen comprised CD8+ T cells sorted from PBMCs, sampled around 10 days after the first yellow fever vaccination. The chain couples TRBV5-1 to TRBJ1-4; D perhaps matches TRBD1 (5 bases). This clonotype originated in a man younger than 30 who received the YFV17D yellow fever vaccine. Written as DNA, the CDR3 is TGCGCCAGCAGGGTGGAGACAGTTGGCCTTAATGAAAAACTGTTTTTT. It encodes CASRVETVGLNEKLFF.